The 13 T cell receptor beta chains in this list originate from one sample, sequenced in a study of Graves' ophthalmopathy and Graves' hyperthyroidism. Amplified material comprised TCR beta CDR3 regions derived from RNA transcripts. Amplification began with first-round RT-PCR using HTBI primers, then second-round multiplex PCR was performed. TCRdb recomputed calls from the multiplex PCR reads with MiXCR, one row per CDR3 protein. The table includes over 500,000 distinct CDR3 sequences, over 20% detected once. Sequenced input: peripheral blood. The receptor set was obtained from a young woman with stable Graves' hyperthyroidism. Some clones in this sample may be carry-over from other donors' samples.

The gene calls are TRBV28 and TRBJ1-2, with 8 positions matching TRBD1. This CDR3 is 12 amino acids long. In germline, CDR1 is MDHEN, CDR2 SYDVKM. Trimming took 6 bases from V and 7 from J; bases not matched to a gene: 4. The CDR3 DNA is TGTGCCAGCAGGCCAGGGGGCTCTGGCTACACCTTC. It yields the protein CASRPGGSGYTF.

This clonotype was observed many times. The chain couples TRBV5-1 to TRBJ2-2; no clear D gene. CDR1 is SGHRS and CDR2 is YFSETQ in the germline V gene. This CDR3 is built from 14 residues. V was shortened by 0 bases and J by 3 bases, with 6 bases between the two germline ends. This CDR3 reads CASSLEGYTGELFF. CDR3 nucleotides: TGCGCCAGCAGCTTGGAAGGGTACACCGGGGAGCTGTTTTTT.

This clonotype was recorded many times. The rearrangement links TRBV5-1 to TRBJ2-2, with TRBD2 matching over 11 bases. Looked up from germline, CDR1 is SGHRS and CDR2 is YFSETQ. V dropped 4 bases and J dropped 1; count of bases not matched to a gene: 3. The CDR3 covers 16 residues. The CDR3 is CASSTLAGVNTGELFF. The CDR3 DNA reads as TGCGCCAGCAGCACACTAGCGGGGGTGAACACCGGGGAGCTGTTTTTT.

This clonotype was observed many times. The chain recombines TRBV28 with TRBJ1-2; tentatively, D is TRBD1 (5 bases). Germline V gives CDR1 MDHEN, CDR2 SYDVKM. There are 14 residues in the CDR3. V lost 2 bases and J 5 bases, leaving 12 bases between the germline ends. CDR3 region: CASSLRDLGYGYTF. The CDR3 DNA reads as TGTGCCAGCAGTTTACGGGACTTAGGATATGGCTACACCTTC.

In this sample, this clonotype turned up many times. CDR3 DNA sequence: TGTGCCAGCAGCCCCACCGACAGGGGAGGTGGCTACACCTTC. Residues: CASSPTDRGGGYTF. The V gene is TRBV6-1, the J gene TRBJ1-2; 8 bases are a match to TRBD1. The CDR3 runs 14 residues. V dropped 6 bases and J dropped 7; count of bases not matched to a gene: 10. Germline assignment: CDR1 MNHNS and CDR2 SASEGT.

This clonotype has ten or more counts. The rearrangement links TRBV19 to TRBJ1-5, with 7 bases identical to TRBD1. CDR1 and CDR2 (germline): LNHDA, SQIVND (reference sequence). This CDR3 comprises 14 residues. Trimming removed 5 bases from V and 6 bases from J; junction bases left unmatched: 7. The CDR3 sequence: CASSRETGFQPQHF. The CDR3 DNA reads TGTGCCAGTAGTCGGGAGACAGGGTTTCAGCCCCAGCATTTT.

V and J are TRBV28 and TRBJ2-7, with D possibly TRBD1 on 6 matching bases. The length of the CDR3 is 14 residues. CDR1 and CDR2 (germline): MDHEN, SYDVKM. Trimming took 8 bases from V and 7 from J, leaving 21 bases between them. Here the CDR3 DNA reads TGTGCCAGCCAGGTCAGGGGCTCAGGCTTAGAGCAGTACTTC. Residues: CASQVRGSGLEQYF.

This clonotype was seen at least ten times. The chain carries TRBV24-1 and TRBJ2-2, with 7 bases aligning to TRBD2. The CDR3 has 14 residues. Per the germline V gene, CDR1 is KGHDR and CDR2 is SFDVKD. V trimming: 4 bases; J trimming: 7 bases; junction bases outside the gene matches: 5. CDR3 DNA: TGTGCCACCAGTGAGTCGACTAGCCTCGGGGAGCTGTTTTTT. Protein sequence: CATSESTSLGELFF.

This clonotype was seen ten or more times. The chain couples TRBV11-2 to TRBJ1-5; a weak D match, TRBD1 (5 bases). Deletions cut 0 bases from V and 4 bases from J, with 7 bases between. Germline CDR1 SGHAT, CDR2 FQNNGV. The CDR3 is 14 amino acids. Written as DNA, the CDR3 is TGTGCCAGCAGCTTAGATTCAGGGAATCAGCCCCAGCATTTT. Its protein product is CASSLDSGNQPQHF.

At least ten counts were recorded for this clonotype. The genes are TRBV7-2 and TRBJ1-2; D is ambiguous. The germline V gene encodes CDR1 SGHTA and CDR2 FQGNSA. V lost 1 base to trimming and J lost 4 bases, with 10 bases between them. There are 14 residues in the CDR3. CDR3 nucleotide sequence: TGTGCCAGCAGCTTAGGCGGGCTCGTCTATGGCTACACCTTC. Translated: CASSLGGLVYGYTF. Variable domain in full (rest from reference TRBV7-2 and TRBJ1-2): GAGVSQSPSNKVTEKGKDVELRCDPISGHTALYWYRQSLGQGLEFLIYFQGNSAPDKSGLPSDRFSAERTGGSVSTLTIQRTQQEDSAVYLCASSLGGLVYGYTFGSGTRLTVV.

This clonotype was counted many times. The chain carries TRBV28 and TRBJ1-6, with a weak D call TRBD1 (5 bases). The CDR3 loop spans 15 amino acids. Looked up from germline, CDR1 is MDHEN and CDR2 is SYDVKM. V gave up 11 bases and J gave up 2 bases, with 16 bases separating them. CDR3 bases: TGTGCCTCTTCCGGGGGTAGTCCCTATAATTCACCCCTCCACTTT. Translated: CASSGGSPYNSPLHF.

A note on this clonotype: This may come from a read error, since a much larger clone is one base off. The chain is built from TRBV5-1 and TRBJ2-5; no definite D call. Germline-derived CDR1 and CDR2 are SGHRS and YFSETQ. There are 15 residues in the CDR3. This chain's CDR3 is CAISPKLQRMETQYF. In nucleotides, the CDR3 is TGCGCCATCAGCCCAAAACTCCAGAGGATGGAGACCCAGTACTTC.

This clonotype has at least ten counts. This chain joins TRBV7-2 and TRBJ2-7; the D is unclear. The V end was cut by 5 bases, the J end by 2 bases, with 10 bases between. CDR3 length: 13 residues. Germline V gene sequence: CDR1 SGHTA, CDR2 FQGNSA. The CDR3 protein is CASSRRATYEQYF. In DNA, the CDR3 is TGTGCCAGCAGCCGGAGAGCCACCTACGAGCAGTACTTC.